The text below deals with one TCR beta chain. The table came from immunoSEQ multiplex PCR; TCRdb's copy has only in-frame clones and leaves some out. The table has about 81,000 clones, around nine tenths seen once; the top ten hold around 12%. The sample comes from a study of blood T cell repertoires in COVID-19. In the study overall: In each case, the material was cDNA or gDNA derived from T cells, B-cell-depleted T cells, or PBMCs.

V was pared by 6 bases and J by 7 bases, with 19 bases between. Germline loops: CDR1 KGHSH, CDR2 LQKENI. This CDR3 spans 15 amino acids. Sequencing was carried out using peripheral blood. The chain couples TRBV18 to TRBJ1-5, with a weak D call TRBD1 (6 bases). The sequence was obtained from a man aged 70 or older with active or convalescent COVID-19. CDR3 coding DNA: TGTGCCAGCTCGGAGAACCGGGCCCAGGGGCAGCCCCAGCATTTT. Protein sequence: CASSENRAQGQPQHF.